This T cell receptor (beta chain) was documented in a study of blood T cell repertoires in COVID-19. The overall study: COVID-19 samples from acute and convalescent phases originated in the United States, Italy and Spain. PBMCs, B-cell-depleted T cells, or T cells provided the cDNA or gDNA that made up the material.

Authors' methods: Nucleated cell counts were estimated from reference gene primer amplification. Only in-frame clones appear in the TCRdb table, and some are missing; sequencing was by immunoSEQ multiplex PCR. V, J and clone size are taken as reported in that table, and D and trimming were inferred from the DNA itself. This sample yields around 30,000 clones, of which roughly nine tenths are seen a single time; about 4.9% belongs to the top ten. The V gene end was trimmed by 6 bases and the J gene end by 8 bases; junction bases not matched to a gene: 10. Germline-derived CDR1 and CDR2 are SGHDN and FVKESK. This CDR3 comprises 16 residues.

This chain connects TRBV14 to TRBJ2-2; 12 nucleotides line up with TRBD2. The sequenced sample was peripheral blood. This receptor was obtained from a human donor in a cohort sampled during active COVID-19. CDR3: CASSRLAGVNYGELFF. DNA for the CDR3: TGTGCCAGCAGTCGACTAGCGGGAGTCAATTATGGGGAGCTGTTTTTT.